A selection of T cell receptor beta chains follows, all from one sample in a study of T cells in Graves' hyperthyroidism and ophthalmopathy. One entry per CDR3 protein results from TCRdb running MiXCR on the multiplex PCR reads. The sample lists more than 500,000 distinct CDR3 sequences, about 15% occurring once. The source material was blood. Every receptor here comes from a woman aged 40 to 50 with Graves' hyperthyroidism. The CDR3 runs from the conserved cysteine through the conserved F or W. The D gene is left open where the match is weak. Clone size appears in some rows only: once, few, many, or a class for an expanded clone.

>NA|many|TRBV13|TRBJ1-1|14
TGTGCCAGCAGCACTGGGGGGGAGAACACTGAAGCTTTCTTT
CASSTGGENTEAFF
>NA|many|TRBV7-9|TRBJ2-7|14
TGTGCCAGCAGCTCGGGATTGGGCTCCTACGAGCAGTACTTC
CASSSGLGSYEQYF
>TRBD1|NA|TRBV24-1|TRBJ2-5|15
TGTGCCACCAGTGATCCTGACAGGGGGGCCGAGACCCAGTACTTC
CATSDPDRGAETQYF
>NA|NA|TRBV4-1|TRBJ1-5|15
TGCGCCAGCAGCCAAGATCCGGGGGGTCAACAGCCCCAGCATTTT
CASSQDPGGQQPQHF
>TRBD2|few|TRBV2|TRBJ2-7|14
TGTGCCAGCAGGACTAGCGGGCCTCCCTACGAGCAGTACTTC
CASRTSGPPYEQYF
>TRBD1|few|TRBV9|TRBJ2-7|13
TGTGCCAGCAGCGTGTGGACAGGGGACGAGCAGTACTTC
CASSVWTGDEQYF
>NA|many|TRBV11-2|TRBJ1-1|14
TGTGCCAGCAGCTTAGCGGGCAGGCCCGGGGAAGCTTTCTTT
CASSLAGRPGEAFF
>NA|many|TRBV7-9|TRBJ1-2|14
TGTGCCAGCAGCTCCGAGGCAGCGGGCTTCGGCTACACCTTC
CASSSEAAGFGYTF
>NA|few|TRBV29-1|TRBJ1-1|12
TGCAGCGTTCGATGGATGAACACTGAAGCTTTCTTT
CSVRWMNTEAFF
>TRBD2|many|TRBV27|TRBJ2-1|16
TGTGCCAGCAAAACCCCAAGCGGGAGGGCCTACAATGAGCAGTTCTTC
CASKTPSGRAYNEQFF
>TRBD1|many|TRBV27|TRBJ1-2|14
TGTGCCAGCAGTCCCGGGACAGCAACCTATGGCTACACCTTC
CASSPGTATYGYTF
>NA|NA|TRBV15|TRBJ2-7|14
TGTGCCACCAGCCGGGGGGGACAGGGCGACGAGCAGTACTTC
CATSRGGQGDEQYF
>TRBD1|NA|TRBV5-5|TRBJ2-7|14
TGTGCCGGCACGATCCGGGACAGGGGTGACGAGCAGTACTTC
CAGTIRDRGDEQYF
>NA|NA|TRBV24-1|TRBJ2-1|17
TGTGCCACCAGTGACCCAGACGCCCGGGCAATCGACAATGAGCAGTTCTTC
CATSDPDARAIDNEQFF
>TRBD2|NA|TRBV28|TRBJ2-2|13
TGTGCCAGCAGCATTACTAGCGCCGGGGAGCTGTTTTTT
CASSITSAGELFF
>TRBD1|few|TRBV27|TRBJ1-6|14
TGTGCCAGCAGTTTAGACAGGGGGAGTTCACCCCTCCACTTT
CASSLDRGSSPLHF
>NA|many|TRBV20-1|TRBJ2-1|17
TGCAGTGCTAGAAGAGCGGGTACACTGAGCTCCTACAATGAGCAGTTCTTC
CSARRAGTLSSYNEQFF
>TRBD1|many|TRBV6-1|TRBJ2-3|16
TGTGCCAGCAGTGCCCTGACGGACAGGGGCAGGGATACGCAGTATTTT
CASSALTDRGRDTQYF
>NA|many|TRBV3-1|TRBJ2-1|14
TGTGCCAGCAGCCAAGTCCGCGGGCACAATGAGCAGTTCTTC
CASSQVRGHNEQFF
>TRBD2|NA|TRBV6-1|TRBJ2-7|16
TGTGCCAGCAGTGAAGTTAAGGCTAGCGGGAGGGCCGAGCAGTACTTC
CASSEVKASGRAEQYF
>TRBD1|many|TRBV28|TRBJ1-1|14
TGTGCCAGCAGTTACCTTCCGGACAGGACTGAAGCTTTCTTT
CASSYLPDRTEAFF
>NA|NA|TRBV6-2/TRBV6-3|TRBJ1-3|14
TGTGCGAGCGACAGTTCTTCTCTGAAAAACACCATATATTTT
CASDSSSLKNTIYF
>NA|NA|TRBV6-1|TRBJ2-1|15
TGTGCCACCCAGTCTCGCATTTTCTCCTACAATGAGCAGTTCTTC
CATQSRIFSYNEQFF
>NA|many|TRBV6-2/TRBV6-3|TRBJ2-3|15
TGTGCCAGCAGTTACTCCGGGACGGGGACAGATACGCAGTATTTT
CASSYSGTGTDTQYF
>TRBD2|many|TRBV5-6|TRBJ2-1|17
TGTGCCAGCAGCTTGGCGATTAGCGGGGGCTCCTACAATGAGCAGTTCTTC
CASSLAISGGSYNEQFF
>TRBD2|NA|TRBV4-1|TRBJ2-1|17
TGCGCCAGCAGCCAAGACCTCGGGACTAGCGGGAGGAATGAGCAGTTCTTC
CASSQDLGTSGRNEQFF
>TRBD1|many|TRBV18|TRBJ2-3|15
TGTGCCAGCTCAACTGACAGGGCCATCACAGATACGCAGTATTTT
CASSTDRAITDTQYF
>NA|few|TRBV10-3|TRBJ2-2|16
TGTGCCATCAGTTACTCAGCTAGCGAGAACACCGGGGAGCTGTTTTTT
CAISYSASENTGELFF
>NA|many|TRBV11-2|TRBJ1-1|15
TGTGCCAGCAGCAAGCCAAGGGTAGGGAACACTGAAGCTTTCTTT
CASSKPRVGNTEAFF
>NA|many|TRBV5-1|TRBJ2-7|12
TGCGCCAGCAGCTTGGGTGCATACGAGCAGTACTTC
CASSLGAYEQYF
>NA|NA|TRBV28|TRBJ2-2|14
TGTGCCAGCAGTTTAGACAGACAGACTGGGGAGCTGTTTTTT
CASSLDRQTGELFF
>NA|many|TRBV5-1|TRBJ2-1|14
TGCGCCAGCAGCTTGGCCATTGCTTCCAATGAGCAGTTCTTC
CASSLAIASNEQFF
>TRBD2|few|TRBV6-1|TRBJ2-7|16
TGTGCCAGCAGTGAGCCTAGCGGAGCGGTATCCTACGAGCAGTACTTC
CASSEPSGAVSYEQYF
>TRBD1|few|TRBV6-2/TRBV6-3|TRBJ1-1|15
TGTGCCAGCAGTTATGGGACAGGTGAGAACACTGAAGCTTTCTTT
CASSYGTGENTEAFF
>NA|many|TRBV28|TRBJ1-2|12
TGTGCCAGCAGTTTATCAGGGTATGGCTACACCTTC
CASSLSGYGYTF
>TRBD2|many|TRBV12-3/TRBV12-4|TRBJ2-7|19
TGTGCCAGCAGTTCACCTGGGACTAGCGGTCTTACCAGCTCCTACGAGCAGTACTTC
CASSSPGTSGLTSSYEQYF
>NA|many|TRBV28|TRBJ2-5|16
TGTGCCAGCAGTTCCCAGGACAGCTACAACCAAGAGACCCAGTACTTC
CASSSQDSYNQETQYF
>NA|many|TRBV27|TRBJ2-2|15
TGTGCCAGCAGTTTATTAGTAGGGAACACCGGGGAGCTGTTTTTT
CASSLLVGNTGELFF
>NA|NA|TRBV2|TRBJ2-7|14
TGTGCCAGCAGTGAAGGGACGCCATCCTACGAGCAGTACTTC
CASSEGTPSYEQYF
>NA|many|TRBV6-1|TRBJ2-7|11
TGTGCCAGCAGTTCCCTCTACGAGCAGTACTTC
CASSSLYEQYF
>NA|many|TRBV30|TRBJ2-5|15
TGTGCCTGGAGCAGCGGACTCCCAGGGGGGGAGACCCAGTACTTC
CAWSSGLPGGETQYF
>TRBD2|NA|TRBV12-3/TRBV12-4|TRBJ2-3|17
TGTGCCAGCAGTCCCGGACTAGCGGGAGACCCCCCAGATACGCAGTATTTT
CASSPGLAGDPPDTQYF
>NA|few|TRBV27|TRBJ1-6|15
TGTGCCAGCAGTTTAGACAGAAACTACGTCTCACCCCTCCACTTT
CASSLDRNYVSPLHF
>NA|few|TRBV24-1|TRBJ1-5|13
TGTGCCACCAGTATGGGGCCGGGTCAGCCCCAGCATTTT
CATSMGPGQPQHF
>TRBD1|many|TRBV7-8|TRBJ2-7|14
TGTGCCAGCAGTTTCCGGGACAGTTACGACGAGCAGTACTTC
CASSFRDSYDEQYF
>NA|NA|TRBV2|TRBJ2-7|13
TGTGCCAGCAGTGAGGGACTGACCTACGAGCAGTACTTC
CASSEGLTYEQYF
>TRBD2|NA|TRBV6-2/TRBV6-3|TRBJ2-3|16
TGTGCCAGCACCTATTCCGCGGGAGGGCCCCCAGATACGCAGTATTTT
CASTYSAGGPPDTQYF
>TRBD1|many|TRBV6-5|TRBJ1-6|20
TGTGCCAGCAGTTACTCGATGTCCGACAGGGGACGATACTATAATTCACCCCTCCACTTT
CASSYSMSDRGRYYNSPLHF
>NA|NA|TRBV3-1|TRBJ2-2|15
TGTGCCAGCAGCCATTTCCCGCGGAACACCGGGGAGCTGTTTTTT
CASSHFPRNTGELFF
>NA|many|TRBV6-2/TRBV6-3|TRBJ1-2|17
TGTGCCAGCAGTTATAATCTTAGGCGGGCAGCTAACTATGGCTACACCTTC
CASSYNLRRAANYGYTF
>NA|few|TRBV6-1|TRBJ1-2|14
TGTGCCAGCAGAACCGGGACCGGTAACTATGGCTACACCTTC
CASRTGTGNYGYTF
>TRBD1|many|TRBV11-2|TRBJ2-1|18
TGTGCCAGCAGCCTTAGTACTATGGGACAGGGGTCTTACAATGAGCAGTTCTTC
CASSLSTMGQGSYNEQFF
>TRBD2|many|TRBV29-1|TRBJ2-1|17
TGCAGCGTTGAAGACATAAAGACTAGCGGTTCCTACAATGAGCAGTTCTTC
CSVEDIKTSGSYNEQFF